This record looks at one TCR beta chain sequence and its context. This clonotype appeared many times. This receptor's antigen is unknown. Per-base qualities were not stored, and no clone one base away is much larger. In the germline V gene, CDR1 corresponds to SGHTA and CDR2 to FQGNSA. The CDR3 runs 16 residues from the cysteine to the phenylalanine. The kept DNA is CDR3 alone, 48 bases in frame from the first base. The germline ends are 12 bases apart after V is trimmed by 4 bases and J by 0 bases. Sequencing relied on an Illumina HiSeq 1500. TCRdb reanalyzed the raw reads on its own, using fastp at Q25 for trimming and MiXCR for clone calling, and kept in-frame beta chains. Every distinct CDR3 protein forms one entry, paired with its most common genes and DNA. Within this sample are 310,000 or so distinct CDR3 sequences, with around a sixth of them counted one time only. More than 10% of the sample goes to the ten largest clones.

This sample is drawn from a study of T cell repertoires in cytomegalovirus infection (dated by TCRdb to between 2018 and 2021). Notes on the research overall: Because public TCR beta signatures pointed to carriage of CMV infection together with the matching HLA type, the HLA type of each donor mattered for the analysis. The investigation overall reported the following: In both this cohort and an independent approximately 350-donor cohort, the cumulative frequency of public TCR beta family members distinguished carriers of CMV infection plus the relevant HLA type. In the ex vivo response, HLA-C-restricted CMV-specific TCR beta clonotypes were dominant, and in two of eight donors the single most frequent clonotype came from this HLA-C-restricted group.

The chain uses TRBV7-2 and TRBJ2-2, with the D gene uncertain. This clonotype was obtained from a human donor in good health (CMV status not recorded). Some clones in this sample may be carry-over from other donors' samples. Sequences were obtained from PBMCs. The sequenced DNA: TGTGCCAGCAGCTCCTGGGTCTCCGCGAACACCGGGGAGCTGTTTTTT. Translated, this is CASSSWVSANTGELFF.